This TCR beta chain was recovered during a study of OX40 agonist ivuxolimab in advanced cancers. Prior autoimmune disease or systemic immunosuppression barred patients. Libraries were prepared by immunoSEQ multiplex PCR; TCRdb keeps only in-frame clonotypes and omits some of them. The table records under 90,000 clones, 90% of them present only once. The source is an adult with an advanced solid tumor such as melanoma, head and neck, liver or kidney cancer. Sample: CD4+ or CD8+ T cells sorted from blood, taken in a trial of the OX40 agonist ivuxolimab.

For the CDR3, the DNA is TGTGCCAGCAGCATAGGCGGGGGGGGGCCCCAGCATTTT. Translating gives CASSIGGGGPQHF. The genes are TRBV6-5 and TRBJ1-5; D perhaps matches TRBD1 (5 bases). Deletions cut 6 bases from V and 9 bases from J, with 15 bases between. Germline CDR1 is MNHEY and CDR2 is SVGAGI. CDR3 length: 13 residues.